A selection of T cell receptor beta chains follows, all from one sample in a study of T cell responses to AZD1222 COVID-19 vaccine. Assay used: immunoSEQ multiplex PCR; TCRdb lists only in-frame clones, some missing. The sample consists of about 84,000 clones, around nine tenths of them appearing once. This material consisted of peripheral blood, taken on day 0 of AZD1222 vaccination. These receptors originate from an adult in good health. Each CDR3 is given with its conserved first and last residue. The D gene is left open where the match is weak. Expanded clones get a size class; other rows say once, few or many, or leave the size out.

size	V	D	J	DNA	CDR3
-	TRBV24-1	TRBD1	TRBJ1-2	TGTGCCACCAGTGAATCAGACAGGGCTGGCTACACCTTC	CATSESDRAGYTF
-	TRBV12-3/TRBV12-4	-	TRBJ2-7	TGTGCCAGCAGTTTACAGACCTACGAGCAGTACTTC	CASSLQTYEQYF
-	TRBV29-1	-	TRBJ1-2	TGCAGCGTTGAAGACAGTCACAGGGCTAACTATGGCTACACCTTC	CSVEDSHRANYGYTF
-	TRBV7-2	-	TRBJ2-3	TGTGCCAGCAGCGCGAGGGCAGTATTAACAGATACGCAGTATTTT	CASSARAVLTDTQYF
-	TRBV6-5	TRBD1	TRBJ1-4	TGTGCCAGCAGTTACGACAGGGACAGTGAAAAACTGTTTTTT	CASSYDRDSEKLFF
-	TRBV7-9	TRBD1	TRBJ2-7	TGTGCCAGCAGCGACCGGGACAGGACACCCTACGAGCAGTACTTC	CASSDRDRTPYEQYF
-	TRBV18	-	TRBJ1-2	TGTGCCAGCTCACCCCGAGGCAGGGGCGGCTACACCTTC	CASSPRGRGGYTF
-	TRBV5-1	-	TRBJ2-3	TGCGCCAGCAGCTTGGTCCAGCGGAGCACAGATACGCAGTATTTT	CASSLVQRSTDTQYF
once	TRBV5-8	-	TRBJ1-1	TGTGCCAGCAGCTGGACGGGGGTCACTGAAGCTTTCTTT	CASSWTGVTEAFF
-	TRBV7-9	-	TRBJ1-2	TGTGCCAGCAGCTTAGGCAGCAGAAACTATGGCTACACCTTC	CASSLGSRNYGYTF
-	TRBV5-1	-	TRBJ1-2	TGCGCCAGCGCGTCCAACTATGGCTACACCTTC	CASASNYGYTF
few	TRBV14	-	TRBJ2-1	TGTGCCAGCAGCCAAGCCCCGAGGCAGGGTGGCCACAATGAGCAGTTCTTC	CASSQAPRQGGHNEQFF
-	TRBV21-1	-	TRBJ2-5	TGTGCCAGCAGCAAAGTAGAGAGGGTAGAGACCCAGTACTTC	CASSKVERVETQYF
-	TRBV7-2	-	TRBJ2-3	TGTGCCAGCAGCTTAGGGGGTGGGAGGTCCACAGATACGCAGTATTTT	CASSLGGGRSTDTQYF
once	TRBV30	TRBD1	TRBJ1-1	TGTGCCTTACAGGGGAATGAAGCTTTCTTT	CALQGNEAFF
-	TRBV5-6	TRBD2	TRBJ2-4	TGTGCCAGCAGGGGACCCGGGAGGGTCGCCAAAAACATTCAGTACTTC	CASRGPGRVAKNIQYF
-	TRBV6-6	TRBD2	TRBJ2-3	TGTGCCAGCAGTCCAGGGACTAGCGGGAACCCTAGCACAGATACGCAGTATTTT	CASSPGTSGNPSTDTQYF
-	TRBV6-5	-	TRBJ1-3	TGTGCCAGCAGACTACACACAGGGAAGGGAAACACCATATATTTT	CASRLHTGKGNTIYF
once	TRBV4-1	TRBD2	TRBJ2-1	TGCGCCAGCAGCCAAGATCCGACTAGCGGGACCTACAATGAGCAGTTCTTC	CASSQDPTSGTYNEQFF
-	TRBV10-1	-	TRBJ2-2	TGCGCCAGGACAGCGAACACCGGGGAGCTGTTTTTT	CARTANTGELFF